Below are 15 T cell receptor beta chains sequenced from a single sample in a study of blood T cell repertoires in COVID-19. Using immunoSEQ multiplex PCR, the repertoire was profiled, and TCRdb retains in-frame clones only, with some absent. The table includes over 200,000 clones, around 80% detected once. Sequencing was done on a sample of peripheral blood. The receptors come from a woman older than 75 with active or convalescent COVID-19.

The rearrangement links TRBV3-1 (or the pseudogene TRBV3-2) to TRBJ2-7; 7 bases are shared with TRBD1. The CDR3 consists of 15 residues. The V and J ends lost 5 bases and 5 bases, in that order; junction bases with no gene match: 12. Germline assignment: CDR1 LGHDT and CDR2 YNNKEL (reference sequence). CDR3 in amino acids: CASSYRTGAVDEQYF. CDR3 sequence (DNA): TGTGCCAGCAGCTACAGGACAGGAGCAGTGGACGAGCAGTACTTC.

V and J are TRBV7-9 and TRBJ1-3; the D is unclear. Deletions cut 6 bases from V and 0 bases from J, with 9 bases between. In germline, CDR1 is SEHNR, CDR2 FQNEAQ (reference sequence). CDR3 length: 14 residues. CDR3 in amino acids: CASSQTVSGNTIYF. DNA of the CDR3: TGTGCCAGCAGTCAAACGGTCTCTGGAAACACCATATATTTT.

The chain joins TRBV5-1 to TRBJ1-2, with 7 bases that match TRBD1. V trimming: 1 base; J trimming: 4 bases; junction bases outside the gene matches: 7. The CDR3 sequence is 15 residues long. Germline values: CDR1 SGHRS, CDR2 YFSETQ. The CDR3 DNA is TGCGCCAGCAGCTTGTTAACAGGGGAGCTCTATGGCTACACCTTC. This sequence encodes CASSLLTGELYGYTF.

This CDR3 is CARDRGFLDEQFF. DNA of the CDR3: TGCGCCAGAGACAGGGGGTTTCTGGATGAGCAGTTCTTC. The genes are TRBV10-1 and TRBJ2-1, with TRBD1 identical over 9 bases. V shed 9 bases and J 8 bases; nucleotides not matched to a gene: 8. Germline assignment: CDR1 WNHNN and CDR2 SYGVQD (reference sequence). The CDR3 is made up of 13 amino acids.

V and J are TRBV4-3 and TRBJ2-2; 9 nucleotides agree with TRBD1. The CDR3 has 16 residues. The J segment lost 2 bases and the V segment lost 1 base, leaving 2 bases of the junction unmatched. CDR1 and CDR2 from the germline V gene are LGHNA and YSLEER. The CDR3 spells CASSQATGGNTGELFF. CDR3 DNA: TGCGCCAGCAGCCAAGCAACAGGGGGCAACACCGGGGAGCTGTTTTTT.

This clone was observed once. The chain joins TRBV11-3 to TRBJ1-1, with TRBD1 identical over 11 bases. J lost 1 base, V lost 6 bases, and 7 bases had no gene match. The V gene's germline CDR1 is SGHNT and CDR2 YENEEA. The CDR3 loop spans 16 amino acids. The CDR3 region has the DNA TGTGCCAGCAGGGTGAGGACAGGGGGCGCGAACACTGAAGCTTTCTTT. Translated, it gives CASRVRTGGANTEAFF. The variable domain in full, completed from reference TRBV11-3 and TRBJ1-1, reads EAGVVQSPRYKIIEKKQPVAFWCNPISGHNTLYWYLQNLGQGPELLIRYENEEAVDDSQLPKDRFSAERLKGVDSTLKIQPAELGDSAVYLCASRVRTGGANTEAFFGQGTRLTVV.

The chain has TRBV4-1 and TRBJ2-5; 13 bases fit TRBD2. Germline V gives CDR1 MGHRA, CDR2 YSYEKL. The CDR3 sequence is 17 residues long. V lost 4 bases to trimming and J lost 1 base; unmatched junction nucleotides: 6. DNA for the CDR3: TGCGCCAGCAGCCGGGGGACTAGCGGGAATCTCCAAGAGACCCAGTACTTC. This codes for CASSRGTSGNLQETQYF.

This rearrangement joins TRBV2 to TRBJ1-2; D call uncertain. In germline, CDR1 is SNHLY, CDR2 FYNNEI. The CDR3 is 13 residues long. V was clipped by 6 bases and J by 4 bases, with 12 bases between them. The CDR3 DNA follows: TGTGCCAGCAGGGTGAAATTCGGCTATGGCTACACCTTC. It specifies CASRVKFGYGYTF. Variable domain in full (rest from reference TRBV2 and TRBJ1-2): EPEVTQTPSHQVTQMGQEVILRCVPISNHLYFYWYRQILGQKVEFLVSFYNNEISEKSEIFDDQFSVERPDGSNFTLKIRSTKLEDSAMYFCASRVKFGYGYTFGSGTRLTVV.

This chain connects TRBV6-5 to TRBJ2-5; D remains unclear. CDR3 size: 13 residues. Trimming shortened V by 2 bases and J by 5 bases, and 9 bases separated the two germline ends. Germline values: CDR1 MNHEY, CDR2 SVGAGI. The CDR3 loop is CASSYPGTETQYF. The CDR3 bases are TGTGCCAGCAGTTACCCGGGTACGGAGACCCAGTACTTC.

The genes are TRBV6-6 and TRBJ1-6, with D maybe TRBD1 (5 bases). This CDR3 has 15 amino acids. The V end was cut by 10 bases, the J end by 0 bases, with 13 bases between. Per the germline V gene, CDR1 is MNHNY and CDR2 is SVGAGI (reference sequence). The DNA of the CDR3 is TGTGCCACCTTAGGGGCCTCCTCCTATAATTCACCCCTCCACTTT. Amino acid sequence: CATLGASSYNSPLHF.

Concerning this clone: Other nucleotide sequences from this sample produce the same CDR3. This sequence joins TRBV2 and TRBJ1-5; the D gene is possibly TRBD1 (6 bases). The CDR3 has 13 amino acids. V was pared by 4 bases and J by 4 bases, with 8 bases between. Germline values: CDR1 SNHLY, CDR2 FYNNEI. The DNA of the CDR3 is TGTGCCAGCAGTGGTCAGGGGAATCAGCCCCAGCATTTT. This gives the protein CASSGQGNQPQHF.

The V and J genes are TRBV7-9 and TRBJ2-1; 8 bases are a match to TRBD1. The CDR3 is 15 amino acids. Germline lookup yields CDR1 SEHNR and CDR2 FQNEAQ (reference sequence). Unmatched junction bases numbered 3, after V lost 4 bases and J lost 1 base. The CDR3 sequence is CASSSGQGSYNEQFF. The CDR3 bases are TGTGCCAGCAGCTCAGGACAGGGATCCTACAATGAGCAGTTCTTC. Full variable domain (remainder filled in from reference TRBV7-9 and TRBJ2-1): DTGVSQNPRHKITKRGQNVTFRCDPISEHNRLYWYRQTLGQGPEFLTYFQNEAQLEKSRLLSDRFSAERPKGSFSTLEIQRTEQGDSAMYLCASSSGQGSYNEQFFGPGTRLTVL.

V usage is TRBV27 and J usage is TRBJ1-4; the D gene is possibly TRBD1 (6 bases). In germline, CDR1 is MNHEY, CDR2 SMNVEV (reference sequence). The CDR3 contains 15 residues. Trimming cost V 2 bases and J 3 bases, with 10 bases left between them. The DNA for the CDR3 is TGTGCCAGCAGTTTACGGGGGGCCTCTAATGAAAAACTGTTTTTT. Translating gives CASSLRGASNEKLFF.

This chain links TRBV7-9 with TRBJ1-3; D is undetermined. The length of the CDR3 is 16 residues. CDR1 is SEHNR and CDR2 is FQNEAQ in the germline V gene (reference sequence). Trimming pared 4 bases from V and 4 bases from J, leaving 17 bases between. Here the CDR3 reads CASSSVQESLGNTIYF. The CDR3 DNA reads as TGTGCCAGCAGCTCAGTCCAGGAAAGCCTCGGAAACACCATATATTTT.

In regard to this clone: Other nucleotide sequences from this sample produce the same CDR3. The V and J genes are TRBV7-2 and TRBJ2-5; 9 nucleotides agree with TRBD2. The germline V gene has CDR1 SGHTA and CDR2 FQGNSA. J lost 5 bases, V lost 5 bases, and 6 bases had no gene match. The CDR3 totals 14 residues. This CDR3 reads CASSGGGASETQYF. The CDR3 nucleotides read TGTGCCAGCAGCGGCGGGGGGGCCAGTGAGACCCAGTACTTC. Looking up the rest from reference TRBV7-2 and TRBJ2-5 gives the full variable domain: GAGVSQSPSNKVTEKGKDVELRCDPISGHTALYWYRQSLGQGLEFLIYFQGNSAPDKSGLPSDRFSAERTGGSVSTLTIQRTQQEDSAVYLCASSGGGASETQYFGPGTRLLVL.